This entry lists 17 T cell receptor beta chains sequenced from one sample in a study of blood T cell repertoires in COVID-19. Produced via immunoSEQ multiplex PCR; TCRdb's table is partial and in-frame only. The data contain 350,000 or so clones, about 90% of them singletons. Sequencing input: peripheral blood. The receptors stem from a man between 18 and 35 years old with active or convalescent COVID-19.

V usage is TRBV9 and J usage is TRBJ1-3, with unresolved D. The CDR3 spans 16 residues. Germline V gene data show CDR1 as SGDLS and CDR2 as YYNGEE. The V gene lost 3 bases and the J gene lost 0 bases, with 13 bases spanning the gap. CDR3 nucleotides: TGTGCCAGCAGCGCCAAGGGCGGGCTCTCTGGAAACACCATATATTTT. This gives the protein CASSAKGGLSGNTIYF.

V gene TRBV9 combines with J gene TRBJ1-6; D not resolved. The CDR3 runs 15 residues. Per the germline V gene, CDR1 is SGDLS and CDR2 is YYNGEE. V lost 0 bases, J lost 4 bases, and 8 bases lay in between. In DNA, the CDR3 is TGTGCCAGCAGCGTAGAAGGCGGGTATAATTCACCCCTCCACTTT. Protein sequence: CASSVEGGYNSPLHF.

V and J are TRBV18 and TRBJ2-7, with 7 bases identical to TRBD2. V shed 3 bases, J shed 2 bases, and the junction held 10 bases outside the gene matches. The CDR3 is 16 amino acids. Germline assignment: CDR1 KGHSH and CDR2 LQKENI. CDR3 loop: CASSPKRAGDPYEQYF. The CDR3 DNA sequence: TGTGCCAGCTCACCTAAAAGGGCGGGAGATCCCTACGAGCAGTACTTC.

The V call is TRBV27, the J call TRBJ1-5; 7 bases line up with TRBD1. With 3 bases clipped from V and 9 bases from J, the junction kept 8 bases outside the gene matches. CDR1 and CDR2 (germline): MNHEY, SMNVEV (reference sequence). The CDR3 is 14 residues long. CDR3 protein: CASSLDRTAWPQHF. The CDR3 nucleotides read TGTGCCAGCAGTTTGGACAGGACCGCGTGGCCCCAGCATTTT.

The sample holds one count of this clone. The chain joins TRBV5-1 to TRBJ2-3; weak D call: TRBD2 (5 bases). This CDR3 is 16 amino acids long. Germline CDR1 is SGHRS and CDR2 is YFSETQ. V dropped 3 bases and J dropped 4 bases, with 18 bases sitting between them. CDR3 loop: CASSYSSGGMADTQYF. CDR3 sequence (DNA): TGCGCCAGCAGCTATAGCAGCGGCGGCATGGCAGATACGCAGTATTTT.

There are a few counts of this clone. V gene TRBV5-1 combines with J gene TRBJ1-3; D ambiguous. The CDR3 has 14 residues. V dropped 4 bases and J dropped 0 bases, with 8 bases sitting between them. Germline CDR1 and CDR2: SGHRS and YFSETQ. The CDR3 DNA reads TGCGCCAGCAGCGAGGCGAGCTCTGGAAACACCATATATTTT. Its translation is CASSEASSGNTIYF.

The chain uses TRBV18 and TRBJ2-7, with a tentative D call TRBD1 (6 bases). Looked up from germline, CDR1 is KGHSH and CDR2 is LQKENI. This CDR3 is built from 12 residues. The V and J ends lost 3 bases and 5 bases respectively, with 8 bases between them. CDR3 DNA sequence: TGTGCCAGCTCACCCAACAGGGACGAGCAGTACTTC. It is translated as CASSPNRDEQYF.

This chain joins TRBV25-1 and TRBJ2-7; 15 nucleotides match TRBD2. The CDR3 has 15 residues. Germline CDR1 and CDR2: MGHDK and SYGVNS. V lost 6 bases and J lost 5; bases outside the gene matches: 5. CDR3 sequence reads: CASSPGLAGGHEQYF. In DNA, the CDR3 is TGTGCCAGCAGCCCGGGACTAGCGGGAGGTCACGAGCAGTACTTC.

This chain uses TRBV5-6 with TRBJ2-2; TRBD1 agrees at 10 bases. The CDR3 runs 16 residues. V was clipped by 0 bases and J by 4 bases; unmatched bases: 3. From germline, CDR1 is SGHDT and CDR2 YYEEEE. This chain's CDR3 is CASSLAGQGITGELFF. In DNA, the CDR3 is TGTGCCAGCAGCTTGGCGGGACAGGGGATCACCGGGGAGCTGTTTTTT. Using reference TRBV5-6 and TRBJ2-2 for the parts outside the CDR3, the full variable domain is DAGVTQSPTHLIKTRGQQVTLRCSPKSGHDTVSWYQQALGQGPQFIFQYYEEEERQRGNFPDRFSGHQFPNYSSELNVNALLLGDSALYLCASSLAGQGITGELFFGEGSRLTVL.

The J gene is TRBJ2-3, the V gene TRBV6-4; 7 bases align to TRBD2. This CDR3 region has 14 residues. V trimming: 3 bases; J trimming: 2 bases; junction bases outside the gene matches: 2. The germline V gene encodes CDR1 MRHNA and CDR2 SNTAGT. The CDR3 coding sequence is TGTGCCAGCAGTGAGGGGGGGGACACAGATACGCAGTATTTT. It translates to CASSEGGDTDTQYF.

This clone has a handful of counts. Other DNA variants within this sample encode the same CDR3. The V call is TRBV28, the J call TRBJ1-5; D is undetermined. CDR3 length equals 11 residues. The V end lost 5 bases, the J end lost 3 bases, and 2 bases lay between the germline ends. CDR1 is MDHEN, CDR2 SYDVKM, per germline. CDR3 nucleotides: TGTGCCAGCAGTCTCAATCAGCCCCAGCATTTT. It yields the protein CASSLNQPQHF.

The J gene is TRBJ1-4, the V gene TRBV11-2, with a weak D call TRBD1 (6 bases). The CDR3 consists of 15 residues. Per germline, CDR1 SGHAT and CDR2 FQNNGV. V lost 6 bases and J lost 0, with 11 bases in between. As DNA, the CDR3 is TGTGCCAGCAGTCCATGGACAGCAACTAATGAAAAACTGTTTTTT. Protein sequence: CASSPWTATNEKLFF.

CDR3 sequence (DNA): TGTGCCAGCAGGAGGGGAACGGGAGCTAACTATGGCTACACCTTC. Translating it yields CASRRGTGANYGYTF. V gene TRBV6-5 combines with J gene TRBJ1-2; possible D gene TRBD1, 5 bases. The CDR3 runs to 15 residues. Trimming took off 6 bases at V and 0 bases at J, with 14 bases between the two ends. Germline CDR1 MNHEY, CDR2 SVGAGI.

This clone is a singleton in its sample. The chain joins TRBV9 to TRBJ2-1; 7 positions match TRBD2. Trimming at V came to 2 bases and at J to 5 bases, leaving 7 bases not matched to a gene. The CDR3 is made up of 15 amino acids. CDR1 and CDR2 (germline): SGDLS, YYNGEE. The CDR3 here is CASSVRLAPNNEQFF. CDR3 sequence (DNA): TGTGCCAGCAGCGTTAGACTAGCTCCTAACAATGAGCAGTTCTTC.

The chain employs TRBV18 and TRBJ2-1; 9 bases map to TRBD2. The CDR3 runs to 15 residues. Germline V gene lookup returns CDR1 KGHSH and CDR2 LQKENI. V lost 1 base, J lost 7 bases, and 5 bases stayed unmatched. DNA of the CDR3: TGTGCCAGCTCACCACAAGCGGGGGGACCGAATGAGCAGTTCTTC. Translation gives CASSPQAGGPNEQFF.

The chain combines TRBV19 with TRBJ1-6; a weak D match, TRBD1 (6 bases). V lost 5 bases and J 6 bases, leaving 11 bases between the germline ends. The CDR3 extends over 14 amino acids. Germline assignment: CDR1 LNHDA and CDR2 SQIVND (reference sequence). CDR3 region: CASSGAGANSPLHF. The CDR3 nucleotides are TGTGCCAGTAGTGGGGCAGGGGCTAATTCACCCCTCCACTTT.

The CDR3 DNA reads as TGTGCCACCAGTGACCCCGGTACAGGGTCTCTGGGGGCCAACGTCCTGACTTTC. This codes for CATSDPGTGSLGANVLTF. This chain connects TRBV24-1 to TRBJ2-6; TRBD1 might be the D (6 bases). V dropped 4 bases and J dropped 4 bases, with 19 bases sitting between them. The CDR3 covers 18 residues. CDR1 is KGHDR and CDR2 is SFDVKD in the germline V gene.